These 15 T cell receptor beta chains were all obtained from the same sample, sequenced in a study of T cells in pancreatic ductal adenocarcinoma. Produced via immunoSEQ multiplex PCR; TCRdb's table is partial and in-frame only. The sample holds more than 85,000 clones, 90% to 95% seen once. Selected pancreatic ductal adenocarcinoma patients had undergone surgery without neoadjuvant therapy. The sequencing sample was made of PBMCs. The source of these receptors is a human donor with pancreatic ductal adenocarcinoma.

The chain joins TRBV11-2 to TRBJ2-5; tentatively, D is TRBD2 (6 bases). The V and J ends lost 1 base and 1 base respectively, with 10 bases between them. CDR1 SGHAT and CDR2 FQNNGV come from the germline V gene. The CDR3 is 15 amino acids. The CDR3 loop is CASSLGEAIQETQYF. DNA for the CDR3: TGTGCCAGCAGCTTAGGGGAGGCAATCCAAGAGACCCAGTACTTC.

The chain joins TRBV2 to TRBJ1-1, with a tentative D call TRBD1 (5 bases). Trimming stripped 1 base from V and 8 bases from J, with 11 bases between. This CDR3 has 13 residues. The germline CDR1 and CDR2 sequences are SNHLY and FYNNEI. The CDR3 DNA follows: TGTGCCAGCAGTGAAGGACAGACTTTCGAAGCTTTCTTT. Amino acids: CASSEGQTFEAFF.

The CDR3 DNA follows: TGTGCCACCCAACATGGGACAGCATACGAGCAGTACTTC. Translation: CATQHGTAYEQYF. The V call is TRBV6-6, the J call TRBJ2-7; TRBD1 agrees at 7 bases. Germline values: CDR1 MNHNY, CDR2 SVGAGI (reference sequence). The CDR3 has 13 amino acids. Trimming at V came to 10 bases and at J to 4 bases, leaving 10 bases not matched to a gene.

This clone was detected only once. The J gene is TRBJ2-1, the V gene TRBV19; 11 nucleotides align to TRBD1. The germline V gene encodes CDR1 LNHDA and CDR2 SQIVND (reference sequence). The CDR3 spans 14 residues. V gave up 3 bases and J gave up 6 bases; unmatched junction bases: 1. CDR3 coding DNA: TGTGCCAGTAGTATTGGGACAGGGGGCAATGAGCAGTTCTTC. It specifies CASSIGTGGNEQFF.

The gene calls are TRBV9 and TRBJ2-7; TRBD2 matches at 8 bases. Germline V gives CDR1 SGDLS, CDR2 YYNGEE. V lost 3 bases and J lost 7; bases outside the gene matches: 12. CDR3 length: 15 amino acids. The CDR3 sequence: CASSAAGTSFTEQYF. The DNA for the CDR3 is TGTGCCAGCAGCGCTGCCGGGACTAGTTTCACGGAGCAGTACTTC.

CDR3: CASSKVTGLPSTDTQYF. CDR3 in DNA: TGTGCCAGCAGCAAAGTAACCGGACTACCTTCTACAGATACGCAGTATTTT. The rearrangement uses TRBV21-1 and TRBJ2-3; TRBD2, the D gene given by the table, was not confirmed from the DNA. TRBV21-1 is described as a pseudogene. The CDR3 is made up of 17 amino acids.

The chain carries TRBV28 and TRBJ2-7, with D possibly matching TRBD1 (8 bases). Germline CDR1 reads MDHEN; CDR2 reads SYDVKM. CDR3 length: 16 residues. The V end lost 5 bases, the J end lost 7 bases, and 24 bases lay between the germline ends. The CDR3 sequence is CASSTPRGGHRGEQYF. Written as DNA, the CDR3 is TGTGCCAGCAGTACCCCGAGGGGAGGGCACAGGGGGGAGCAGTACTTC. Combining the CDR3 with reference TRBV28 and TRBJ2-7 gives the whole variable domain DVKVTQSSRYLVKRTGEKVFLECVQDMDHENMFWYRQDPGLGLRLIYFSYDVKMKEKGDIPEGYSVSREKKERFSLILESASTNQTSMYLCASSTPRGGHRGEQYFGPGTRLTVT.

The genes are TRBV10-3 and TRBJ2-1; no definite D call. Per the germline V gene, CDR1 is ENHRY and CDR2 is SYGVKD. V was trimmed by 0 bases and J by 7 bases, leaving 4 bases between them. The CDR3 contains 12 residues. This CDR3 reads CAISESENEQFF. CDR3 nucleotides: TGTGCCATCAGTGAGTCGGAGAATGAGCAGTTCTTC.

The chain combines TRBV29-1 with TRBJ2-1, with 13 bases aligning to TRBD2. The CDR3 spans 17 residues. The junction had 5 bases not matched to a gene; V was cut back by 0 bases and J by 3 bases. Germline values: CDR1 SQVTM, CDR2 ANQGSEA. The CDR3 sequence is CSVEDHGLAGVYNEQFF. The CDR3 DNA is TGCAGCGTTGAAGACCACGGACTAGCGGGAGTCTACAATGAGCAGTTCTTC.

V is TRBV19 and J is TRBJ2-5, with 7 bases matching TRBD1. This CDR3 comprises 15 residues. V shed 5 bases and J 5 bases; nucleotides not matched to a gene: 11. Germline V gives CDR1 LNHDA, CDR2 SQIVND (reference sequence). The CDR3 loop reads CASSDLTGPGETQYF. The CDR3 nucleotides read TGTGCCAGTAGTGACCTGACAGGGCCGGGGGAGACCCAGTACTTC.

The chain joins TRBV19 to TRBJ2-3; TRBD2 matches 9 bases. CDR1 is LNHDA, CDR2 SQIVND, per germline (reference sequence). The CDR3 has 14 residues. V shed 10 bases and J 3 bases; nucleotides not matched to a gene: 8. CDR3 amino acids: CATGTSWLTDTQYF. The CDR3 DNA reads TGTGCCACTGGGACTAGCTGGTTGACAGATACGCAGTATTTT.

The gene calls are TRBV4-1 and TRBJ2-1; 16 positions agree with TRBD2. The V gene end was trimmed by 3 bases and the J gene end by 0 bases; junction bases not matched to a gene: 8. Germline V lookup: CDR1 MGHRA, CDR2 YSYEKL. The CDR3 runs 20 residues. The CDR3 here is CASSHLGLAGGPSSYNEQFF. The CDR3 nucleotides read TGCGCCAGCAGCCACCTGGGACTAGCGGGAGGGCCTAGCTCCTACAATGAGCAGTTCTTC.

V usage is TRBV27 and J usage is TRBJ2-7, with TRBD1 matching 7 bases. The CDR3 is 15 residues long. From germline, CDR1 is MNHEY and CDR2 SMNVEV (reference sequence). V gave up 0 bases and J gave up 3 bases; unmatched junction bases: 5. The CDR3 reads CASSLSVRQGYEQYF. The CDR3 nucleotides are TGTGCCAGCAGTTTATCCGTTAGACAGGGCTACGAGCAGTACTTC.

As DNA, the CDR3 is TGTGCCAGCAGTTTGGTCGGTGGGGCCAACGTCCTGACTTTC. Translating it yields CASSLVGGANVLTF. The chain recombines TRBV7-2 with TRBJ2-6, with D hard to call. CDR1 is SGHTA and CDR2 is FQGNSA in the germline V gene. Trimming cost V 6 bases and J 3 bases, with 9 bases left between them. The CDR3 sequence is 14 residues long.

This rearrangement joins TRBV13 to TRBJ2-2; 8 bases line up with TRBD1. With V trimmed by 3 bases and J by 6 bases, 6 bases remained unmatched. Looked up from germline, CDR1 is PRHDT and CDR2 is FYEKMQ (reference sequence). This CDR3 comprises 15 residues. The CDR3 here is CASSFWRQGPGELFF. As DNA, the CDR3 is TGTGCCAGCAGCTTCTGGCGACAGGGGCCCGGGGAGCTGTTTTTT.